The present TCR beta chain was sequenced within a study of blood T cell repertoires in COVID-19. Study as a whole: The United States, Italy and Spain were the sources of the acute and convalescent COVID-19 samples. PBMCs, B-cell-depleted T cells, or T cells provided the cDNA or gDNA that made up the material.

Study processing details: For nucleated cells, counts were estimated from reference gene primer amplification. Sequencing was performed with immunoSEQ multiplex PCR; in TCRdb, only in-frame clones are kept and a portion is missing. The D gene and trimming were derived from the DNA, and the V and J assignments and clone size from that table. The sample includes approximately 66,000 clones, over 70% of them seen just once. V lost 4 bases to trimming and J lost 8 bases, with 16 bases between them. In germline, CDR1 is SGHNT, CDR2 YYREEE (reference sequence). The CDR3 contains 15 residues. The receptor was derived from a man aged 55 to 70 with acute or convalescent COVID-19. V and J are TRBV5-4 and TRBJ2-6; possibly TRBD1 for D (6 bases). Sequencing input: peripheral blood. The CDR3 DNA follows: TGTGCCAGCAGCGGGTCCCAGGACAGTCCCAACGTCCTGACTTTC. Protein product: CASSGSQDSPNVLTF.